This TCR beta chain was found in a study of cytomegalovirus exposure and HLA in healthy donors. Study overall: One earlier analysis, a look at 180 million or so T cells, found roughly 110 million unique TCR beta sequences. Most genotyped donors, 65% to 85% of around 370, had Caucasian-associated genetic ancestry. A preliminary data release comprised tens of millions of unique TCRs obtained from HLA-typed donors. Study-wide results and limits: As was reported, the HLA-A and HLA-B alleles of most subjects were accurately predicted from TCR beta sequences.

Points on this clone: The antigen remains unidentified.

The CDR3 has 14 residues. CDR1 is LNHDA and CDR2 is SQIVND in the germline V gene (reference sequence). V lost 2 bases to trimming and J lost 2 bases, with 9 bases between them. Use of 60 Vbeta and 13 Jbeta primers characterized the PCR. Sequenced by immunoSEQ multiplex PCR; TCRdb stores in-frame clones only, minus some. The sample holds over 70,000 clones, about 80% seen once. Specimen: PBMCs. This sequence joins TRBV19 and TRBJ1-2; D possibly corresponds to TRBD1 (6 bases). The receptor was isolated from a male donor in good health and CMV-seronegative. In DNA form, the CDR3 reads TGTGCCAGTAGTATACTACAGGGAAACTATGGCTACACCTTC. This sequence encodes CASSILQGNYGYTF. The full variable domain, with the rest looked up from reference TRBV19 and TRBJ1-2, is DGGITQSPKYLFRKEGQNVTLSCEQNLNHDAMYWYRQDPGQGLRLIYYSQIVNDFQKGDIAEGYSVSREKKESFPLTVTSAQKNPTAFYLCASSILQGNYGYTFGSGTRLTVV.